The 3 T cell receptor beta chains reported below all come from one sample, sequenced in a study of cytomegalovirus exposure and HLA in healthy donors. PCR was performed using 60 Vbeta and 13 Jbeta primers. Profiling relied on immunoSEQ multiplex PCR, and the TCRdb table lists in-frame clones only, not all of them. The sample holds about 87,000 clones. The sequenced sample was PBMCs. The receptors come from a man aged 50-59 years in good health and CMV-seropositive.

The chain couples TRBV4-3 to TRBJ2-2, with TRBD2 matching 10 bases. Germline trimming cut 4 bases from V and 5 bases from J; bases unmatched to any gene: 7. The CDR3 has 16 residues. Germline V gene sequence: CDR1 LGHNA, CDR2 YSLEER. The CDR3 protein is CASSRGLAERTGELFF. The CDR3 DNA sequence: TGCGCCAGCAGCCGCGGACTAGCGGAGCGGACCGGGGAGCTGTTTTTT.

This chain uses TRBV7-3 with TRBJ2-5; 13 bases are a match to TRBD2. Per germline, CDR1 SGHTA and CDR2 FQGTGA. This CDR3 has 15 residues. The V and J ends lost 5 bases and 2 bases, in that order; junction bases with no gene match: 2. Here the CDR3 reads CASSKTSGGQETQYF. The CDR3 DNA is TGTGCCAGCAGCAAGACTAGCGGGGGGCAAGAGACCCAGTACTTC.

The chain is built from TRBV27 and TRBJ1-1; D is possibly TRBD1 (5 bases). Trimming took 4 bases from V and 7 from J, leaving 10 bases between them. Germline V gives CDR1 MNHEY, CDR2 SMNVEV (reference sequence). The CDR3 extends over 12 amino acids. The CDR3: CASSSPGGEAFF. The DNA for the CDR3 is TGTGCCAGCAGTTCCCCCGGGGGTGAAGCTTTCTTT.